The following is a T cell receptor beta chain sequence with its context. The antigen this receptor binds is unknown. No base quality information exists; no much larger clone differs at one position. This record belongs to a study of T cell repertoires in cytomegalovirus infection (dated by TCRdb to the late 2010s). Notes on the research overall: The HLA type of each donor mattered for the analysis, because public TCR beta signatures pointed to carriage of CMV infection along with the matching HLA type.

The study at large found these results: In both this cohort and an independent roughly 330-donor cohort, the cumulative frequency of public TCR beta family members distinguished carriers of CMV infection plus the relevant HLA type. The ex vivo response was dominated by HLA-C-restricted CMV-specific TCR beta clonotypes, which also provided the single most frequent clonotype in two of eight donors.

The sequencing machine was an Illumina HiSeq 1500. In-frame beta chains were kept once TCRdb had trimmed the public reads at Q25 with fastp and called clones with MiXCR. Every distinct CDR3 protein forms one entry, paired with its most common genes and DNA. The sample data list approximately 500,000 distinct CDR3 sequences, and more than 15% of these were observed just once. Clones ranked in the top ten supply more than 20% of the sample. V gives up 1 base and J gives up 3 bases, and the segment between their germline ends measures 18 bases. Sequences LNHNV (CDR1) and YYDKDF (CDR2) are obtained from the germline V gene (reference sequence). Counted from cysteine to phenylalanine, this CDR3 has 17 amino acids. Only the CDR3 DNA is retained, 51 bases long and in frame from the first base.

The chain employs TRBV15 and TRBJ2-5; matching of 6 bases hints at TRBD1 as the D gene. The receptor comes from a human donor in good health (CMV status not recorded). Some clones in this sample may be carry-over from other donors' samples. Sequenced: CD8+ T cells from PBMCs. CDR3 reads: CATSRVDGGAGEETQYF. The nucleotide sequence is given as TGTGCCACCAGCAGAGTTGACGGTGGGGCAGGGGAAGAGACCCAGTACTTC.